The 10 T cell receptor beta chains presented below share a single source sample, sequenced in a study of T cell repertoires in cytomegalovirus infection. Each CDR3 protein gets one entry after TCRdb re-called the reads with MiXCR. The table shows about 830,000 distinct CDR3 sequences, with around a third occurring only once. No antigen is known for these receptors. The source material was cultured CD8+ T cells from PBMCs, sampled from culture after CMV antigen stimulation. The receptors were sampled from a human donor in good health (CMV status not recorded). Some clones in this sample may be carry-over from other donors' samples.

This rearrangement joins TRBV11-3 to TRBJ2-1; possible D gene TRBD2, 5 bases. Trimming took off 4 bases at V and 5 bases at J, with 9 bases between the two ends. CDR3 length equals 13 residues. Germline CDR1 and CDR2: SGHNT and YENEEA. DNA of the CDR3: TGTGCCAGCAGCTCAGGACTGAACAATGAGCAGTTCTTC. Its protein product is CASSSGLNNEQFF. Looking up the rest from reference TRBV11-3 and TRBJ2-1 gives the full variable domain: EAGVVQSPRYKIIEKKQPVAFWCNPISGHNTLYWYLQNLGQGPELLIRYENEEAVDDSQLPKDRFSAERLKGVDSTLKIQPAELGDSAVYLCASSSGLNNEQFFGPGTRLTVL.

The V call is TRBV19, the J call TRBJ2-1; no firm D call. The CDR3 covers 15 residues. The germline V and J ends were trimmed by 3 bases and 0 bases, with 9 bases remaining between them. Germline V gives CDR1 LNHDA, CDR2 SQIVND (reference sequence). The CDR3: CASSIAASSYNEQFF. DNA of the CDR3: TGTGCCAGTAGTATTGCGGCGAGCTCCTACAATGAGCAGTTCTTC.

This clonotype has a count of ten or more. This rearrangement joins TRBV6-1 to TRBJ1-4, with TRBD1 as a possible D gene (5 bases). V was shortened by 7 bases and J by 5 bases, with 17 bases between the two germline ends. Germline V gene data show CDR1 as MNHNS and CDR2 as SASEGT. The CDR3 sequence is 15 residues long. The CDR3: CASTTGGTRNEKLFF. The DNA for the CDR3 is TGTGCCAGCACCACGGGGGGGACCCGGAATGAAAAACTGTTTTTT.

This clonotype was counted only a few times. The chain has TRBV7-6 and TRBJ2-1; D is undetermined. V was shortened by 1 base and J by 8 bases, with 12 bases between the two germline ends. This CDR3 is built from 14 residues. The germline V gene has CDR1 SGHVS and CDR2 FNYEAQ. The CDR3 region is CASSLEYRGDEQFF. The CDR3 nucleotides are TGTGCCAGCAGCTTAGAATATCGTGGGGATGAGCAGTTCTTC. Supplemented by reference TRBV7-6 and TRBJ2-1, the full variable domain reads GAGVSQSPRYKVTKRGQDVALRCDPISGHVSLYWYRQALGQGPEFLTYFNYEAQQDKSGLPNDRFSAERPEGSISTLTIQRTEQRDSAMYRCASSLEYRGDEQFFGPGTRLTVL.

This clonotype was detected only once. The gene calls are TRBV28 and TRBJ1-5; tentative D call: TRBD1 (5 bases). CDR1 is MDHEN and CDR2 is SYDVKM in the germline V gene. V shed 5 bases and J shed 5 bases, with 16 bases lying between them. The CDR3 sequence is 15 residues long. CDR3 loop: CASSRTGGADQPQHF. Written as DNA, the CDR3 is TGTGCCAGCAGTCGCACTGGCGGGGCGGATCAGCCCCAGCATTTT.

Here the CDR3 DNA reads TGTGCCAGCGCATCCGGGACAGGGTTAGCCAAAAACATTCAGTACTTC. This codes for CASASGTGLAKNIQYF. The genes are TRBV28 and TRBJ2-4; 9 bases line up with TRBD1. CDR1 and CDR2 from the germline V gene are MDHEN and SYDVKM. The CDR3 sequence is 16 residues long. With V trimmed by 8 bases and J by 0 bases, 8 bases remained unmatched. Looking up the rest from reference TRBV28 and TRBJ2-4 gives the full variable domain: DVKVTQSSRYLVKRTGEKVFLECVQDMDHENMFWYRQDPGLGLRLIYFSYDVKMKEKGDIPEGYSVSREKKERFSLILESASTNQTSMYLCASASGTGLAKNIQYFGAGTRLSVL.

This clonotype was seen only a few times. The chain couples TRBV12-3 or TRBV12-4 to TRBJ1-3; unclear D gene. Trimming cost V 3 bases and J 7 bases, with 4 bases left between them. The CDR3 has 11 residues. The CDR3 is CASSFKNTIYF. The CDR3 bases are TGTGCCAGCAGTTTTAAGAACACCATATATTTT.

This clonotype was seen ten or more times. V gene TRBV7-9 combines with J gene TRBJ1-1; D unresolved. From germline, CDR1 is SEHNR and CDR2 FQNEAQ (reference sequence). V was pared by 0 bases and J by 1 base, with 6 bases between. The CDR3 consists of 14 residues. CDR3 loop: CASSLARWNTEAFF. CDR3 coding DNA: TGTGCCAGCAGCTTAGCCAGGTGGAACACTGAAGCTTTCTTT.

The chain uses TRBV5-4 and TRBJ2-2; 10 bases match TRBD1. Losses at the gene ends were 5 bases for V and 6 bases for J; bases not matched to a gene: 10. The CDR3 has 16 residues. CDR1 is SGHNT and CDR2 is YYREEE in the germline V gene (reference sequence). The CDR3 DNA follows: TGTGCCAGCAGTGAACCGGGACAGGGGAGTCCCGGGGAGCTGTTTTTT. Its translation: CASSEPGQGSPGELFF.

This clonotype was counted at least ten times. This chain uses TRBV7-2 with TRBJ2-3, with no clear D. The CDR3 runs to 10 residues. Germline CDR1 reads SGHTA; CDR2 reads FQGNSA. V lost 4 bases and J lost 4, with 0 bases in between. The CDR3 region is CASSSDTQYF. The CDR3 nucleotides read TGTGCCAGCAGCTCAGATACGCAGTATTTT. Filled out from reference TRBV7-2 and TRBJ2-3, the complete variable domain reads GAGVSQSPSNKVTEKGKDVELRCDPISGHTALYWYRQSLGQGLEFLIYFQGNSAPDKSGLPSDRFSAERTGGSVSTLTIQRTQQEDSAVYLCASSSDTQYFGPGTRLTVL.